Described below is a single T cell receptor (beta chain) sequence and its context. Its specificity is not known. The data stem from a study of vaccination effects on CD4 cells after COVID-19. In the study overall: The vaccine given was either BNT162b2 or mRNA-1273, in two doses.

Libraries were prepared by immunoSEQ multiplex PCR; TCRdb keeps only in-frame clonotypes and omits some of them. The sample has tens of thousands of clones; around 70% are singletons. Before any sequencing was done, the ViraFEST assay used viral peptide pools to expand antigen-specific CD4+ T cells. Having been cultured for roughly 10 days, the cells underwent CD4+ T cell isolation. Having tested negative for nucleocapsid antibodies, the vaccine recipients showed no prior SARS-CoV-2 infection. In the cultures, half the medium was exchanged for IL-2 medium on days 3 and 7. This sample comprised CD4+ T cells from PBMCs cultured with SARS-CoV-2 spike peptides, obtained before COVID-19 vaccination. This receptor was identified in a human donor who received a COVID-19 vaccine.

CDR3 amino acids: CASSLIAGGNYEQYF. The DNA for the CDR3 is TGTGCCAGCAGCCTTATAGCGGGGGGGAACTACGAGCAGTACTTC. V is TRBV7-2 and J is TRBJ2-7, with 11 nucleotides matching TRBD2. Per germline, CDR1 SGHTA and CDR2 FQGNSA. CDR3 length: 15 amino acids. V was pared by 5 bases and J by 3 bases, with 6 bases of the junction left unmatched.